This TCR beta chain originates from a study of blood T cells in healthy people across ages. Study results and limitations: In older individuals, TCR beta diversity per million T cells was lower, falling roughly linearly with age.

With respect to this clonotype: Its antigen is as yet unknown.

CDR3 length: 13 residues. The ends were cut back, 4 bases at V and 7 bases at J, with 11 bases in the middle. Germline V gene sequence: CDR1 MNHNY, CDR2 SVGAGI (reference sequence). Primed by a sample-barcoded 5' primer and a J-beta primer mix, a second PCR proceeded for 7 to 11 cycles. Every cDNA was tagged by a template-switch adaptor with 12 random nucleotides. TCRdb passed the 5' RACE reads through MiXCR, listing each CDR3 protein once. Counted here are around 800,000 distinct CDR3 sequences, about a quarter occurring once; the ten biggest clones make up approximately 2.9%. These sequences were also reported in another study, on T cells of mothers and their children. According to that study: Donation involved a few healthy Caucasian mothers and the six children that they had. Each child gave 2.9 million or so TCR beta CDR3 reads (each mother, over 8 million).

Sequencing input: blood. The receptor's source is a boy aged 5-17 years in good health. The V and J genes are TRBV6-6 and TRBJ2-4; tentative D call: TRBD1 (7 bases). The CDR3, as DNA: TGTGCCAGCAGTTCCGCGGGACAGAACATTCAGTACTTC. This sequence encodes CASSSAGQNIQYF.